This T cell receptor (beta chain) is from a study of T cells expressing NK-cell markers. Study context: The study drew TCR beta repertoires from sorted CD3+CD56+NKG2C+, CD3+CD56+NKG2C- and CD3+CD56-NKG2C+ T cells. HCMV seropositivity marked most of the eight sequenced donors; one was seronegative. The study's findings and limits: CD8+ T cells in 5 or 6 donors included dominant NKG2C+ clonotypes at roughly 1.0-8%.

The CDR3 consists of 15 residues. Germline CDR1 and CDR2: SEHNR and FQNEAQ (reference sequence). A remark on this clonotype: As yet, its antigen is unknown.

One entry per CDR3 protein, without DNA, is what TCRdb gives after re-calling the 5' RACE reads. The sample features 150,000 to 180,000 distinct CDR3 sequences, with about 39% in its top ten. The chain couples TRBV7-9 to TRBJ2-1; TCRdb proposes TRBD2, but this gene call is untestable without DNA. This clonotype was sampled from a woman aged 45-60 years in good health. Material: blood T cells: a sorted CD56 or NKG2C T cell subset, CD4+ or CD8+ T cells, or bulk PBMC T cells (not recorded which). This chain's CDR3 is CASSPRAEASNEQFF.